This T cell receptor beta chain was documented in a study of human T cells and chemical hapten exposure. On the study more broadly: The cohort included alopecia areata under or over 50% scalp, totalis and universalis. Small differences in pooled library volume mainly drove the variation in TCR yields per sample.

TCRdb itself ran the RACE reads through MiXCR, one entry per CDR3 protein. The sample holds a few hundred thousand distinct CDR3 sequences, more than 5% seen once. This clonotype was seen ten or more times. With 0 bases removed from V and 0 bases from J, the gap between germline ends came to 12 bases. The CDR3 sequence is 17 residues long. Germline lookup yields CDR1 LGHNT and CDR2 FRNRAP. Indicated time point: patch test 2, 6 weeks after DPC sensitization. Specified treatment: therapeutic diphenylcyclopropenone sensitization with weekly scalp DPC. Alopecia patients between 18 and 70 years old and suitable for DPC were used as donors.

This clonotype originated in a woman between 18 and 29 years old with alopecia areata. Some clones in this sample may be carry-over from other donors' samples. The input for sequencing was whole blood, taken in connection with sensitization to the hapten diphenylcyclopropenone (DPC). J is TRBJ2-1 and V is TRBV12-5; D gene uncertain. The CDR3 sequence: CASGLVGSPSSYNEQFF. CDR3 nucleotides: TGTGCTAGTGGTTTGGTTGGTAGCCCTAGCTCCTACAATGAGCAGTTCTTC.